These T cell receptor beta chains were read from a single sample in a study of OX40 agonist ivuxolimab in advanced cancers. The method was immunoSEQ multiplex PCR; TCRdb's version includes in-frame clones alone and lacks a portion of them. Of over 15,000 clones in the sample, approximately 83% were seen once. The source was CD4+ or CD8+ T cells sorted from blood, collected in a trial of the OX40 agonist ivuxolimab. Source of these receptors: an adult with an advanced solid tumor such as melanoma, head and neck, liver or kidney cancer. Each CDR3 is given with its conserved first and last residue. The order of the fields is clone size, D gene, V gene, J gene, CDR3 DNA, CDR3 protein. The D gene is left open where the match is weak. Clone size appears in some rows only: once, few, many, or a class for an expanded clone.

size: medium-sized
D: .
V: TRBV2
J: TRBJ2-3
DNA: TGTGCCAGCAGTGGCGGGACGGCTAGCACAGATACGCAGTATTTT
CDR3: CASSGGTASTDTQYF

size: .
D: TRBD2
V: TRBV6-5
J: TRBJ2-7
DNA: TGTGCCAGCAGTTACTCGATCAGCGGGAGCTACGAGCAGTACTTC
CDR3: CASSYSISGSYEQYF

size: .
D: .
V: TRBV18
J: TRBJ1-2
DNA: TGTGCCAGCTCACCACCGGGGCAGGGCTCTGGCTACACCTTC
CDR3: CASSPPGQGSGYTF

size: few
D: .
V: TRBV2
J: TRBJ2-7
DNA: TGTGCCAGCAGGGGATCCTACGAGCAGTACTTC
CDR3: CASRGSYEQYF

size: .
D: .
V: TRBV9
J: TRBJ1-2
DNA: TGTGCCAGCAGCTCTCCCCGGGACGGACGCCCCTATGGCTACACCTTC
CDR3: CASSSPRDGRPYGYTF

size: .
D: .
V: TRBV4-1
J: TRBJ2-3
DNA: TGCGCCAGCAGCCAAGGTCCCGCAACTGGCACAGATACGCAGTATTTT
CDR3: CASSQGPATGTDTQYF

size: .
D: .
V: TRBV6-1
J: TRBJ2-1
DNA: TGTGCCAGCAGTGCGAAATCCGGGCTGAGCTCCTACAATGAGCAGTTCTTC
CDR3: CASSAKSGLSSYNEQFF

size: .
D: .
V: TRBV6-6
J: TRBJ1-2
DNA: TGTGCCAGCAGTTACTCGCACAGATCCTATGGCTACACCTTC
CDR3: CASSYSHRSYGYTF

size: medium-sized
D: TRBD1
V: TRBV2
J: TRBJ1-6
DNA: TGTGCCAGCACCCCGGACAGGACCTTTTCACCCCTCCACTTT
CDR3: CASTPDRTFSPLHF

size: .
D: TRBD1
V: TRBV6-1
J: TRBJ1-5
DNA: TGTGCCAGCAGTGAGGAAGGCAGGGGGCTATGGAGCAATCAGCCCCAGCATTTT
CDR3: CASSEEGRGLWSNQPQHF

size: .
D: .
V: TRBV2
J: TRBJ1-5
DNA: TGTGCCAGCAGTGAGCAGGGTGGTGGCAATCAGCCCCAGCATTTT
CDR3: CASSEQGGGNQPQHF

size: .
D: .
V: TRBV11-2
J: TRBJ1-1
DNA: TGTGCCAGCAGCTCCGGGACGCTCCAGGGTGAAGCTTTCTTT
CDR3: CASSSGTLQGEAFF

size: once
D: TRBD2
V: TRBV30
J: TRBJ2-1
DNA: TGTGCCTGGAGTGATATAGCGGGAGGAAGGTATGAGCAGTTCTTC
CDR3: CAWSDIAGGRYEQFF

size: few
D: .
V: TRBV7-3
J: TRBJ2-3
DNA: TGTGCCAGCTCGGAGGGGGGCAGGGATACGCAGTATTTT
CDR3: CASSEGGRDTQYF

size: few
D: .
V: TRBV28
J: TRBJ1-4
DNA: TGTGCCAGCAGTCCCCCCGGACCCGGAGAAAAACTGTTTTTT
CDR3: CASSPPGPGEKLFF

size: .
D: .
V: TRBV29-1
J: TRBJ2-2
DNA: TGCAGCGTTGACTGGAACACCGGGGAGCTGTTTTTT
CDR3: CSVDWNTGELFF

size: once
D: TRBD1
V: TRBV27
J: TRBJ1-2
DNA: TGTGCCAGCAGTTGGAAACCGACAGGGGAGATAGGTGGCTACACCTTC
CDR3: CASSWKPTGEIGGYTF

size: .
D: TRBD2
V: TRBV11-2
J: TRBJ2-1
DNA: TGTGCCAGCAGACAAATTCGGAGACTAGCGGGAGATCCCGACAATGAGCAGTTCTTC
CDR3: CASRQIRRLAGDPDNEQFF

size: .
D: .
V: TRBV18
J: TRBJ2-7
DNA: TGTGCCTCATTCTACGAGCAGTACTTC
CDR3: CASFYEQYF

size: .
D: .
V: TRBV29-1
J: TRBJ2-7
DNA: TGCAGCGTTGTCCGGACTACTGGTGAAGAGCAGTACTTC
CDR3: CSVVRTTGEEQYF

size: .
D: TRBD2
V: TRBV25-1
J: TRBJ2-1
DNA: TGTGCCAGCAGTGAACCAGCGGGGGGGCCAGATGAGCAGTTCTTC
CDR3: CASSEPAGGPDEQFF

size: .
D: .
V: TRBV7-2
J: TRBJ2-7
DNA: TGTGCCAGCAGCTCTAGGACCTACGAGCAGTACTTC
CDR3: CASSSRTYEQYF

size: .
D: .
V: TRBV7-2
J: TRBJ1-1
DNA: TGTGCCAGCAGCTATCTACAGGGTAGCGCTTTCTTT
CDR3: CASSYLQGSAFF

size: .
D: TRBD2
V: TRBV6-5
J: TRBJ2-3
DNA: TGTGCCAGCAGTTACGTTAGCGGGGTAGGGGATACGCAGTATTTT
CDR3: CASSYVSGVGDTQYF

size: .
D: .
V: TRBV30
J: TRBJ1-1
DNA: TGTGCCTGGATTATCCCCGGGATCGGGTCGGTAGCTTTCTTT
CDR3: CAWIIPGIGSVAFF

size: .
D: .
V: TRBV9
J: TRBJ2-6
DNA: TGTGCCAGCAGCGGAACTAGCTCTGGGGCCAACGTCCTGACTTTC
CDR3: CASSGTSSGANVLTF

size: .
D: .
V: TRBV2
J: TRBJ1-5
DNA: TGTGCCAGCAAAATCGAGGCCAAGCAGCCCCAGCATTTT
CDR3: CASKIEAKQPQHF

size: .
D: .
V: TRBV7-8
J: TRBJ2-7
DNA: TGTGCCAGCAGCGGAGGGACTTTGTACGAGCAGTACTTC
CDR3: CASSGGTLYEQYF

size: few
D: .
V: TRBV5-8
J: TRBJ2-7
DNA: TGTGCCAGCAGAGTGAGTCCACAACTCTACGAGCAGTACTTC
CDR3: CASRVSPQLYEQYF

size: .
D: .
V: TRBV7-2
J: TRBJ2-1
DNA: TGTGCCAGCAGCTTCGGGGGGCCGCGGAATGAGCAGTTCTTC
CDR3: CASSFGGPRNEQFF

size: .
D: .
V: TRBV11-1
J: TRBJ2-1
DNA: TGTGCCAGCAGCTTAGGGGGTTCCTACAATGAGCAGTTCTTC
CDR3: CASSLGGSYNEQFF

size: .
D: .
V: TRBV19
J: TRBJ2-5
DNA: TGTGCCAGTAGTATAGGGTCAGGGGCCAGGACCCAGTACTTC
CDR3: CASSIGSGARTQYF

size: .
D: .
V: TRBV11-2
J: TRBJ1-5
DNA: TGTGCCAGCAGCCACCCACCAGGGGGCAATCAGCCCCAGCATTTT
CDR3: CASSHPPGGNQPQHF

size: .
D: .
V: TRBV7-2
J: TRBJ2-5
DNA: TGTGCCAGCAGCTTAGGACAGCAAGAGACCCAGTACTTC
CDR3: CASSLGQQETQYF

size: .
D: TRBD1
V: TRBV5-6
J: TRBJ1-4
DNA: TGTGCCAGCAGCTTTCTAGGACAGGCAACTAATGAAAAACTGTTTTTT
CDR3: CASSFLGQATNEKLFF

size: .
D: TRBD2
V: TRBV7-6
J: TRBJ2-2
DNA: TGTGCCAGCAGCTTAGGGGGAGGGATCGGCGGGGAGCTGTTTTTT
CDR3: CASSLGGGIGGELFF

size: .
D: .
V: TRBV28
J: TRBJ1-2
DNA: TGTGCCAGCAGTTTGCCCTACTATGGCTACACCTTC
CDR3: CASSLPYYGYTF

size: .
D: TRBD1
V: TRBV28
J: TRBJ1-2
DNA: TGTGCCAGCGGGACAGCGCTTAACTATGGCTACACCTTC
CDR3: CASGTALNYGYTF

size: .
D: TRBD1
V: TRBV5-4
J: TRBJ2-5
DNA: TGTGCCAGCAGCCAGGGACAGGGAGTTAGAAAAGAGACCCAGTACTTC
CDR3: CASSQGQGVRKETQYF

size: .
D: .
V: TRBV2
J: TRBJ1-3
DNA: TGTGCCAGCATGAATGGGGCTGGAAACACCATATATTTT
CDR3: CASMNGAGNTIYF

size: .
D: .
V: TRBV7-9
J: TRBJ2-3
DNA: TGTGCCAGCAGCCGCGGGAAGGGGGAGGAGTATTTT
CDR3: CASSRGKGEEYF